A selection of T cell receptor beta chains follows, all from one sample in a study of T cells in Graves' hyperthyroidism and ophthalmopathy. TCRdb used MiXCR to reprocess the multiplex PCR reads, holding one entry per CDR3 protein. The sample yields under 400,000 distinct CDR3 sequences, nearly 15% seen once. Sequencing was carried out using blood. The source is a woman in her fifties or sixties with Graves' ophthalmopathy. The CDR3 runs from the conserved cysteine through the conserved F or W. D genes are given only for firm matches. The size field is filled for only some rows; it gives once, few, many or a size class.

size	J	V	length	D	DNA	CDR3
many	TRBJ2-1	TRBV11-2	16	-	TGTGCCAGCAGCTTAGGGGCCAGCGAAAGTATCAATGAGCAGTTCTTC	CASSLGASESINEQFF
-	TRBJ2-6	TRBV9	16	-	TGTGCCAGCAGCGTAGCCGTTGATAGAGGGGCCAACGTCCTGACTTTC	CASSVAVDRGANVLTF
many	TRBJ1-1	TRBV6-6	14	-	TGTGCCAGCAGTTACTCAACAGGACACACTGAAGCTTTCTTT	CASSYSTGHTEAFF
many	TRBJ2-1	TRBV28	17	TRBD2	TGTGCCAACCCCGGGATTGTAGCGGGAGGGTCCTACAATGAGCAGTTCTTC	CANPGIVAGGSYNEQFF
many	TRBJ2-7	TRBV6-2/TRBV6-3	12	-	TGTGCCAGCAGTGCAACGTGGGCTGGGCAGTACTTC	CASSATWAGQYF
many	TRBJ1-1	TRBV6-1	18	TRBD1	TGTGCCAGCAGTGAAGGTCGTGGACAGGTGACGTTTTACACTGAAGCTTTCTTT	CASSEGRGQVTFYTEAFF
many	TRBJ2-1	TRBV5-1	15	TRBD2	TGCGCCAGCAGAGTAGCGGGAGAACCCTACAATGAGCAGTTCTTC	CASRVAGEPYNEQFF
many	TRBJ1-5	TRBV12-3/TRBV12-4	15	-	TGTGCCAGCAGTTTATCTAGGGGATTAGAACAGCCCCAGCATTTT	CASSLSRGLEQPQHF
-	TRBJ2-7	TRBV9	13	-	TGTGCCAGCAGCGCCCAGACTAGACACAAGCAGTACTTC	CASSAQTRHKQYF
many	TRBJ2-1	TRBV12-5	17	TRBD2	TGTGCTAGTGGTTTTAGTCCCGAGCGGGAGGGCCTGAATGAGCAGTTCTTC	CASGFSPEREGLNEQFF
-	TRBJ1-2	TRBV29-1	12	-	TGCAGCTACGCGTCAGGGCTCGGGGGCTACACCTTC	CSYASGLGGYTF
many	TRBJ1-4	TRBV7-9	14	TRBD1	TGTGCCAGCGGGACAGGGGCTCTGAATGAAAAACTGTTTTTT	CASGTGALNEKLFF
many	TRBJ1-1	TRBV28	16	-	TGTGCCAGTACAAGGGGCGGACAACCCATGAACACTGAAGCTTTCTTT	CASTRGGQPMNTEAFF
-	TRBJ2-2	TRBV18	13	-	TGTGCCAGCTCAACTCAGGGAACCGGGGAGCTGTTTTTT	CASSTQGTGELFF
many	TRBJ2-5	TRBV7-3	13	-	TGTGCCAGCAGCTTAAGTCTCCAAGAGACCCAGTACTTC	CASSLSLQETQYF
many	TRBJ1-1	TRBV29-1	13	TRBD1	TGCAGCGTTGGAATGAGGGGGCCGGGTTGGGCTTTCTTT	CSVGMRGPGWAFF
few	TRBJ1-1	TRBV19	13	-	TGTGCCAGTTCGGGACGTCCGAACACTGAAGCTTTCTTT	CASSGRPNTEAFF
few	TRBJ2-1	TRBV4-1	17	-	TGCGCCAGCAGCCAAGATCGGAAAGCGGGTACTTACAATGAGCAGTTCTTC	CASSQDRKAGTYNEQFF
many	TRBJ2-3	TRBV20-1	20	TRBD2	TGCAGTGCTAGGCCCGGGACTAGCGGGAGGGCCTGGTTTATCGCAGATACGCAGTATTTT	CSARPGTSGRAWFIADTQYF
many	TRBJ2-1	TRBV28	15	TRBD2	TGTGCCAGCAGTTTAAATAGCGGGGCGTACAATGAGCAGTTCTTC	CASSLNSGAYNEQFF
-	TRBJ1-2	TRBV9	14	-	TGTGCCAGCAGCGGAGACCGGGACGCCTATGGCTACACCTTC	CASSGDRDAYGYTF
many	TRBJ2-2	TRBV12-5	20	TRBD2	TGTGCTAGTGGTTTGCCCCGGGCTAGCGGACCCACGGGGAACACCGGGGAGCTGTTTTTT	CASGLPRASGPTGNTGELFF
-	TRBJ2-3	TRBV5-6	17	-	TGTGCCAGCAGCTTGAGGGGGGCCTTCTCGGAATTGGATACGCAGTATTTT	CASSLRGAFSELDTQYF
many	TRBJ2-1	TRBV3-1	14	TRBD2	TGTGCCAGCAGCCCCGAACTAGCGAGGGGTGAGCAGTTCTTC	CASSPELARGEQFF
-	TRBJ2-7	TRBV28	15	TRBD1	TGTGCCACCGGGGTGACAGGGGGCGAGGGGTACGAGCAGTACTTC	CATGVTGGEGYEQYF
many	TRBJ2-7	TRBV20-1	13	-	TGCAGTGCTAGAGAGGGCTTCTCCTACGAGCAGTACTTC	CSAREGFSYEQYF
many	TRBJ2-5	TRBV7-3	12	-	TGTGCCAGCAGCTTCAGGGTAGAGACCCAGTACTTC	CASSFRVETQYF
-	TRBJ2-1	TRBV5-6	16	-	TGTGCCAGCAGCTTGGGCCCCGGGACAACCTACAATGAGCAGTTCTTC	CASSLGPGTTYNEQFF
many	TRBJ2-7	TRBV28	11	-	TGTGCCAGCAGTTTAAGATACGAGCAGTACTTC	CASSLRYEQYF
many	TRBJ2-7	TRBV12-3/TRBV12-4	12	-	TGTGCCAGCAGTTTTGGGGTGGGGGAGCAGTACTTC	CASSFGVGEQYF
-	TRBJ1-3	TRBV9	14	-	TGTGCCAGCAGCGTAGCGGGGCTCGGAAACACCATATATTTT	CASSVAGLGNTIYF
-	TRBJ2-7	TRBV20-1	13	TRBD1	TGCAGTGCTCCGCTGGGACAGGATTACGAGCAGTACTTC	CSAPLGQDYEQYF
-	TRBJ2-3	TRBV28	17	TRBD2	TGTGCCAGCAGTTTAACGGCATCAGCGGGAGGGACAGATACGCAGTATTTT	CASSLTASAGGTDTQYF
many	TRBJ1-6	TRBV12-3/TRBV12-4	15	-	TGTGCCAGCAGCCCCCGGGTGGGAATAAGTTCACCCCTCCACTTT	CASSPRVGISSPLHF
-	TRBJ1-3	TRBV18	16	-	TGTGCCAGCTCACCCACGCAGGCCGGTTCTGGAAACACCATATATTTT	CASSPTQAGSGNTIYF
many	TRBJ2-7	TRBV20-1	17	-	TGCAGTGCTAGAGGACGGAGTTGGGGCCGGGACCCCTACGAGCAGTACTTC	CSARGRSWGRDPYEQYF
many	TRBJ1-1	TRBV7-2	16	-	TGTGCCAGCAGCACCCAAGGCGGGGGGTTGAACACTGAAGCTTTCTTT	CASSTQGGGLNTEAFF
many	TRBJ2-3	TRBV2	14	-	TGTGCCAGCAGTGGGACCTCGTCCCCCGATACGCAGTATTTT	CASSGTSSPDTQYF
many	TRBJ2-6	TRBV13	17	TRBD1	TGTGCCAGCAGCCAGACAGGGGGTTCATCTGGGGCCAACGTCCTGACTTTC	CASSQTGGSSGANVLTF
-	TRBJ1-1	TRBV20-1	13	-	TGCAGTGCTAGAGCTAGGGCGAGCACTGAAGCTTTCTTT	CSARARASTEAFF
many	TRBJ2-1	TRBV7-8	17	-	TGTGCCAGCAGCTTGCGGGCTAGCGCTTCCTCCTACAATGAGCAGTTCTTC	CASSLRASASSYNEQFF
many	TRBJ2-7	TRBV28	19	TRBD1	TGTGCCAGCAGTACCGGGACAGGGGGCAGGCGGGACCCACCCTACGAGCAGTACTTC	CASSTGTGGRRDPPYEQYF
many	TRBJ2-3	TRBV2	15	-	TGTGCCAGCAGTGAAGAGTTTGCGGTCACAGATACGCAGTATTTT	CASSEEFAVTDTQYF
many	TRBJ2-7	TRBV7-8	15	TRBD2	TGTGCCAGCAGCCCGTCAGCGGGACCAACTTACGAGCAGTACTTC	CASSPSAGPTYEQYF
-	TRBJ2-1	TRBV5-1	18	TRBD2	TGCGCCAGCAGCTTTTCCGGGACTAGCGGGAGGGCCTCAAATGAGCAGTTCTTC	CASSFSGTSGRASNEQFF
many	TRBJ2-1	TRBV12-3/TRBV12-4	16	TRBD2	TGTGCCAGCAGTTTAAAGGGACTAGCGGGTGTCGGTGAGCAGTTCTTC	CASSLKGLAGVGEQFF
-	TRBJ2-3	TRBV6-2/TRBV6-3	16	TRBD1	TGTGCCAGCAGTTACTCGAGTCAGGGGGGCACAGATACGCAGTATTTT	CASSYSSQGGTDTQYF
-	TRBJ1-5	TRBV6-1	15	-	TGTGCCAGCAGGGGTTATGAGGGGGGGAATCAGCCCCAGCATTTT	CASRGYEGGNQPQHF
many	TRBJ1-2	TRBV9	12	-	TGTGCCAGCAGCGTAGCCGATTATGGCTACACCTTC	CASSVADYGYTF
-	TRBJ2-7	TRBV6-2/TRBV6-3	14	TRBD1	TGTGCCAGCAGATGGGACAGGGCCTCCTACGAGCAGTACTTC	CASRWDRASYEQYF
few	TRBJ1-3	TRBV5-1	16	-	TGCGCCAGCAGCTTAGGACTCCGGGACTTTCCAAACACCATATATTTT	CASSLGLRDFPNTIYF
many	TRBJ2-5	TRBV6-1	14	-	TGTGCCAGCACCCGAAGGTGGATCAGGGAGACCCAGTACTTC	CASTRRWIRETQYF
few	TRBJ1-6	TRBV5-1	15	-	TGCGCCAGCAGCAAAACTAGGGGTGGAAATTCACCCCTCCACTTT	CASSKTRGGNSPLHF
many	TRBJ2-4	TRBV7-8	15	TRBD2	TGTGCCAGCAGCCTGCAAGGACTAGCGGTAAACATTCAGTACTTC	CASSLQGLAVNIQYF
few	TRBJ2-1	TRBV5-5	14	-	TGTGCCAGCAGCTTGCTGGTGCCTCTCAATGAGCAGTTCTTC	CASSLLVPLNEQFF
-	TRBJ2-2	TRBV20-1	13	TRBD1	TGCAGTGCGACCGGGACAGGGGCCGGGGAGCTGTTTTTT	CSATGTGAGELFF
-	TRBJ2-1	TRBV2	20	-	TGTGCCAGCAGTGGCACTGGACAGGGGACTAGCGTGAGCTCCTACAATGAGCAGTTCTTC	CASSGTGQGTSVSSYNEQFF